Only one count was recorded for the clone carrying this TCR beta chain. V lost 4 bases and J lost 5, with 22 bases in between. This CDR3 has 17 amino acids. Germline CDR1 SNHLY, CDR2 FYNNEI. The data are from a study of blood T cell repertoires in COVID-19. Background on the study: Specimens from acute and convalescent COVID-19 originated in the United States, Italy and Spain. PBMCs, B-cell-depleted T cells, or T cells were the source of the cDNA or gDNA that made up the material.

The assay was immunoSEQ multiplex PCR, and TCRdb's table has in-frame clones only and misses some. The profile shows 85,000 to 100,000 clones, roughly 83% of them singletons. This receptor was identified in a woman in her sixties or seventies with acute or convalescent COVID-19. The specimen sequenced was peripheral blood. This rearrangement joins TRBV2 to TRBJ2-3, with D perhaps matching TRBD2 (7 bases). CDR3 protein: CASSGPSAGEGEDTQYF. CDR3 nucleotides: TGTGCCAGCAGTGGACCGTCCGCGGGGGAGGGGGAAGATACGCAGTATTTT.